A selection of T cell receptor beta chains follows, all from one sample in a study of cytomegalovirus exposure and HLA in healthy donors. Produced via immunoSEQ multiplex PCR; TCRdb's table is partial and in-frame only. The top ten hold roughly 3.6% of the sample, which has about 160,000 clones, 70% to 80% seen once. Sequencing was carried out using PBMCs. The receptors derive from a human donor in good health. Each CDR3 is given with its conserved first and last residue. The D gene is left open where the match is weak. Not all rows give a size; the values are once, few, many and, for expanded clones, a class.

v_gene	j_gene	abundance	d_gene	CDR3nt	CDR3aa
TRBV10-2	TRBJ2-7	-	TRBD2	TGCGCCAGCAGGGCAAATAGCGGGAGGGCCTACGAGCAGTACTTC	CASRANSGRAYEQYF
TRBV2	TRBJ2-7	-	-	TGTGCCAGCAGTACTCTAAGCTCCTACGAGCAGTACTTC	CASSTLSSYEQYF
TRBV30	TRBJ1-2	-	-	TGTGCCTCGCTCGGGGGGGGAGATGTTTATGGCTACACCTTC	CASLGGGDVYGYTF
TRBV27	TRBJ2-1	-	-	TGTGCCAGCACCAACCGACTAGGTAGCTCCTACAATGAGCAGTTCTTC	CASTNRLGSSYNEQFF
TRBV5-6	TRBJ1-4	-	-	TGTGCCAGCAGCTTTGGTTCAGGCTCACTGTTTTTT	CASSFGSGSLFF
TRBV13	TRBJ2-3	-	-	TGTGCCAGCAGCTCGGGGAGAACAGGGTTAGATACGCAGTATTTT	CASSSGRTGLDTQYF
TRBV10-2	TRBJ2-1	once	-	TGCGCCAGCAGTGAAGCGGTTAGAACTGAGCAGTTCTTC	CASSEAVRTEQFF
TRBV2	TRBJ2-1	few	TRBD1	TGTGCCAGCGCTGGACAGGCGAAGTCCTACAATGAGCAGTTCTTC	CASAGQAKSYNEQFF
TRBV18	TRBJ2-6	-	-	TGTGCCAGCTCACCGTTAGGGGCCAACGTCCTGACTTTC	CASSPLGANVLTF
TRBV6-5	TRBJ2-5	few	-	TGTGCCAGCAGCCTACTTGGTTTCCAAGAGACCCAGTACTTC	CASSLLGFQETQYF
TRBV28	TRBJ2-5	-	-	TGTGCCAGCAGTTTTCATCAAGAGACCCAGTACTTC	CASSFHQETQYF
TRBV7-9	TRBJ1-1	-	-	TGTTCCAGCAGCTTAGGGGGGGAGAACACTGAAGCTTTCTTT	CSSSLGGENTEAFF
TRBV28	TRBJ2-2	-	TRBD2	TGTGCCAGCAAAGTGCGGGGGTTATACACCGGGGAGCTGTTTTTT	CASKVRGLYTGELFF
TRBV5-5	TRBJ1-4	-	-	TGTGCCAGCAGCGCGCTACAGGGAACCAATGAAAAACTGTTTTTT	CASSALQGTNEKLFF
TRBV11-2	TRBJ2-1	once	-	TGTGCCAGCAGCCCGGGACTCGAAAACAATGAGCAGTTCTTC	CASSPGLENNEQFF
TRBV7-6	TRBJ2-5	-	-	TGTGCCAGCAGCTTTGGAGGGAACACCCAGTACTTC	CASSFGGNTQYF
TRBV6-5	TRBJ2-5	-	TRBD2	TGTGCCAGCAGTTTGGGACTAGGCCAAGAGACCCAGTACTTC	CASSLGLGQETQYF
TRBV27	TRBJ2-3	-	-	TGTGCCAGCAGTTTAATGGCTAGCATATGGGATACGCAGTATTTT	CASSLMASIWDTQYF
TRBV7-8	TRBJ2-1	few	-	TGTGCCAGCAGCGGACGGGAGTCTCTATATGAGCAGTTCTTC	CASSGRESLYEQFF
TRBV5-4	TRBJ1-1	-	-	TGTGCCAGCAGCTTAACACATGGGAACACTGAAGCTTTCTTT	CASSLTHGNTEAFF
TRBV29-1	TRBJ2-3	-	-	TGCAGCACCAGGACAGTTAGCACAGATACGCAGTATTTT	CSTRTVSTDTQYF
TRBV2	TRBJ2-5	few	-	TGTGCCAGCAGTCCGACCGGGTTGTATGAGACCCAGTACTTC	CASSPTGLYETQYF
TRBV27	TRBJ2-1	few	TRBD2	TGTGCCACTGCGCTAGCGGGGGAATACAATGAGCAGTTCTTC	CATALAGEYNEQFF
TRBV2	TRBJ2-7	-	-	TGTGCCAGCAGCGGGAACTACGAGCAGTACTTC	CASSGNYEQYF
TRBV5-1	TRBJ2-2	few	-	TGCGCCAGCAGCACAGAAATGAGAGCCACCGGGGAGCTGTTTTTT	CASSTEMRATGELFF
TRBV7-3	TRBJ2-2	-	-	TGTGCCAGCAGCCCTCAGGGGTCCAACACCGGGGAGCTGTTTTTT	CASSPQGSNTGELFF
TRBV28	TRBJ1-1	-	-	TGTGCCAGCAGTTCACAAGAGAACACTGAAGCTTTCTTT	CASSSQENTEAFF
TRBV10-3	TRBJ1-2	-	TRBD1	TGTGCCATCAGTGAATACCGGGGACAGGGGGCGGACTATGGCTACACCTTC	CAISEYRGQGADYGYTF
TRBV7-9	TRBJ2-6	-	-	TGTGCCAGCAGCGCGCTAGGGAGGAACTCTGGGGCCAACGTCCTGACTTTC	CASSALGRNSGANVLTF
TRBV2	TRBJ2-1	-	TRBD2	TGTGCCAGCAGTGAAAGGTCTAGCGGGTGGAACAATGAGCAGTTCTTC	CASSERSSGWNNEQFF
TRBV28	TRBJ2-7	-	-	TGTGCCAGCAGTTTGAGGTCCAATGAGGTCTCCTACGAGCAGTACTTC	CASSLRSNEVSYEQYF
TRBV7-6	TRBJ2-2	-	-	TGTGCCAGCAGCAACCCCGGCACCGGGGAGCTGTTTTTT	CASSNPGTGELFF